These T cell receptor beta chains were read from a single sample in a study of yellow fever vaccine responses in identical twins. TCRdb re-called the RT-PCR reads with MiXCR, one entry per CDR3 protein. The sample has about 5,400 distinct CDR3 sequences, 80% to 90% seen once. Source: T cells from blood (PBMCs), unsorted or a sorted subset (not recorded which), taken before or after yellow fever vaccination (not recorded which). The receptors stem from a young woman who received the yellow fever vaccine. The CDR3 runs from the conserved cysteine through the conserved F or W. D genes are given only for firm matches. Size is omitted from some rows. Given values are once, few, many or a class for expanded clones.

DNA: TGTGCCAGCAGTGAAGCGCCCCTGGGGGCGGGGGGGAACACTGAAGTTTTCTTT
CDR3: CASSEAPLGAGGNTEVFF
V: TRBV2
D: .
size: .
J: TRBJ1-1

DNA: TGTGCCATCAGAGGACGTACCCGAAGCTCTGGAAACACCATATATTTT
CDR3: CAIRGRTRSSGNTIYF
V: TRBV10-3
D: .
size: .
J: TRBJ1-3

DNA: TGCAGCGTTGAGTCGCTTACAGGGCATCCCGGGGAGCTGTTTTTT
CDR3: CSVESLTGHPGELFF
V: TRBV29-1
D: .
size: once
J: TRBJ2-2

DNA: TGTGCCAGCAGTCCCCGGACAGGGAGGCCCACTGAAGCTTTCTTT
CDR3: CASSPRTGRPTEAFF
V: TRBV27
D: TRBD1
size: .
J: TRBJ1-1

DNA: TGTGCCAGCAGCTTGGATTCCGGGGAGCTGTTTTTT
CDR3: CASSLDSGELFF
V: TRBV5-4
D: .
size: .
J: TRBJ2-2

DNA: TGTGCCAGCAGCTCCGACATCAACACTGAAGCTTTCTTT
CDR3: CASSSDINTEAFF
V: TRBV12-1
D: .
size: .
J: TRBJ1-1

DNA: TGTGCCAGCAAAAGTCAGCAAGAGACCCAGTACTTC
CDR3: CASKSQQETQYF
V: TRBV5-2
D: .
size: .
J: TRBJ2-5

DNA: TGTGCCAGCAGCCAAAGGGCCTCAGATACGCAGTATTTT
CDR3: CASSQRASDTQYF
V: TRBV4-2
D: .
size: .
J: TRBJ2-3

DNA: TGTGCCACCACAGTAGCGCTAAGAGGCTCCTATAATTCACCCCTCCACTTT
CDR3: CATTVALRGSYNSPLHF
V: TRBV6-1
D: .
size: .
J: TRBJ1-6

DNA: TGTGCCAGCAGCCACCTGGACAGGGGGCAACTAGCCAAAAACATTCAGTACTTC
CDR3: CASSHLDRGQLAKNIQYF
V: TRBV4-2
D: TRBD1
size: .
J: TRBJ2-4

DNA: TGTGCCAGCAGCAGACGACAGGGTCCTGAAGCTTTCTTT
CDR3: CASSRRQGPEAFF
V: TRBV6-1
D: TRBD1
size: .
J: TRBJ1-1

DNA: TGTGCCAGCAGTTTAGCGCTAAGGGATGAAAAACTGTTTTTT
CDR3: CASSLALRDEKLFF
V: TRBV12-3/TRBV12-4
D: .
size: .
J: TRBJ1-4

DNA: TGTGCCACCAGTGATTCGGTCACAGATACGCAGTATTTT
CDR3: CATSDSVTDTQYF
V: TRBV24-1
D: .
size: .
J: TRBJ2-3

DNA: TGTGCCAGCAGTTACTCTCCCGGTGGACAGCCCCAGCATTTT
CDR3: CASSYSPGGQPQHF
V: TRBV6-5
D: .
size: once
J: TRBJ1-5

DNA: TGTGCCAGCACCTTTTCCACCCAGGGGTCAAACACAGATACGCAGTATTTT
CDR3: CASTFSTQGSNTDTQYF
V: TRBV28
D: .
size: .
J: TRBJ2-3

DNA: TGTGCCAGCAGCTTGGACGGCCCCAATCAGCCCCAGCATTTT
CDR3: CASSLDGPNQPQHF
V: TRBV12-3/TRBV12-4
D: .
size: .
J: TRBJ1-5

DNA: TGCGCCAGCAGCTTGGAACTGGACAGGGGTGGCAATGAGCAGTTCTTC
CDR3: CASSLELDRGGNEQFF
V: TRBV5-1
D: TRBD1
size: .
J: TRBJ2-1

DNA: TGTGCCAGCAGTGAAAGACAGGGCGAGCAGTACTTC
CDR3: CASSERQGEQYF
V: TRBV6-1
D: TRBD1
size: .
J: TRBJ2-7

DNA: TGTGCCAGCAGCCAAGTGGGGTATGGCTACACCTTC
CDR3: CASSQVGYGYTF
V: TRBV3-1
D: .
size: .
J: TRBJ1-2

DNA: TGTGCCAGCTCATGGACAGACTCCTACAATGAGCAGTTCTTC
CDR3: CASSWTDSYNEQFF
V: TRBV18
D: .
size: .
J: TRBJ2-1

DNA: TGTGCCAGCAGCCACACCCCTCAAGAGACCCAGTACTTC
CDR3: CASSHTPQETQYF
V: TRBV27
D: .
size: .
J: TRBJ2-5

DNA: TGTGCCAGCTCATCCGACCCGTTCGGCAATGAAAAACTGTTTTTT
CDR3: CASSSDPFGNEKLFF
V: TRBV18
D: .
size: .
J: TRBJ1-4

DNA: TGTGCCATCTACGGGGGAGGAGGAGAGACCCAGTACTTC
CDR3: CAIYGGGGETQYF
V: TRBV10-3
D: .
size: .
J: TRBJ2-5